Below are 24 T cell receptor beta chains sequenced from a single sample in a study of blood T cell repertoires in COVID-19. Clones were sequenced by immunoSEQ multiplex PCR, and TCRdb holds only the in-frame ones, with some missing. The sample has more than 60,000 clones, 90% seen once. Sequencing input: peripheral blood. The source is a human donor in a cohort sampled during active COVID-19.

This chain uses TRBV2 with TRBJ1-2; unclear D gene. Germline V lookup: CDR1 SNHLY, CDR2 FYNNEI. The CDR3 spans 14 residues. V lost 1 base and J 8 bases, leaving 14 bases between the germline ends. CDR3 in amino acids: CASSEGGSVWGYTF. For the CDR3, the DNA is TGTGCCAGCAGTGAAGGCGGCAGCGTTTGGGGCTACACCTTC.

V gene TRBV2 combines with J gene TRBJ1-5; 11 bases match TRBD1. This CDR3 is 14 amino acids long. The germline gives CDR1 SNHLY, CDR2 FYNNEI. The J segment lost 7 bases and the V segment lost 5 bases, leaving 4 bases of the junction unmatched. The CDR3 DNA follows: TGTGCCAGCAGTAGGACAGGGGGCGAGCAGCCCCAGCATTTT. This codes for CASSRTGGEQPQHF.

This rearrangement joins TRBV11-2 to TRBJ2-7; possibly TRBD2 for D (6 bases). V was clipped by 5 bases and J by 3 bases, with 20 bases between them. The germline V gene has CDR1 SGHAT and CDR2 FQNNGV. The CDR3 is 16 residues long. The CDR3 sequence: CASSALATQSIYEQYF. The CDR3 region has the DNA TGTGCCAGCAGCGCACTAGCCACACAGAGTATCTACGAGCAGTACTTC.

This chain uses TRBV4-3 with TRBJ2-5, with TRBD2 identical over 8 bases. J was trimmed by 1 base and V by 4 bases; bases with no gene match: 2. Germline CDR1 reads LGHNA; CDR2 reads YSLEER. This CDR3 spans 14 amino acids. CDR3 sequence (DNA): TGCGCCAGCAGCCGGGCGGGGGGCCAAGAGACCCAGTACTTC. This translates into CASSRAGGQETQYF.

The V and J genes are TRBV15 and TRBJ1-3; TRBD1 matches 10 bases. Germline trimming cut 5 bases from V and 7 bases from J; bases unmatched to any gene: 5. Germline-derived CDR1 and CDR2 are LNHNV and YYDKDF (reference sequence). The CDR3 is made up of 14 amino acids. The CDR3 DNA reads TGTGCCACCAGCTCCCCGGGACAGGGGAACACCATATATTTT. Its translation: CATSSPGQGNTIYF.

This clone has just a few counts. The rearrangement links TRBV7-6 to TRBJ1-1; D is unresolved. V was trimmed by 2 bases and J by 3 bases, leaving 13 bases between them. The CDR3 sequence is 15 residues long. Germline CDR1 is SGHVS and CDR2 is FNYEAQ. CDR3: CASSLSSGADTEAFF. The CDR3, as DNA: TGTGCCAGCAGCTTAAGTTCTGGAGCGGACACTGAAGCTTTCTTT.

This clone is a singleton in its sample. The chain couples TRBV5-1 to TRBJ1-1; no firm D call. Germline V gives CDR1 SGHRS, CDR2 YFSETQ. The V and J ends lost 2 bases and 0 bases respectively, with 8 bases between them. The CDR3 is made up of 14 amino acids. CDR3 amino acids: CASSFTQLNTEAFF. The DNA for the CDR3 is TGCGCCAGCAGCTTTACACAGCTGAACACTGAAGCTTTCTTT.

The chain uses TRBV6-5 and TRBJ1-4; perhaps TRBD1 as D (5 bases). Germline-derived CDR1 and CDR2 are MNHEY and SVGAGI. This CDR3 contains 15 residues. The germline V and J ends were trimmed by 5 bases and 7 bases, with 17 bases remaining between them. CDR3 coding DNA: TGTGCCAGCAGTACCATCATGGGGGGGAGTGAAAAACTGTTTTTT. Translating gives CASSTIMGGSEKLFF.

The genes are TRBV7-8 and TRBJ2-5, with unresolved D. Per the germline V gene, CDR1 is SGHVS and CDR2 is FQNEAQ. V gave up 3 bases and J gave up 1 base, with 9 bases separating them. The CDR3 spans 14 residues. The CDR3 DNA reads as TGTGCCAGCAGCTTCCAGTATTTCCAAGAGACCCAGTACTTC. This codes for CASSFQYFQETQYF. Variable domain in full (rest from reference TRBV7-8 and TRBJ2-5): GAGVSQSPRYKVAKRGQDVALRCDPISGHVSLFWYQQALGQGPEFLTYFQNEAQLDKSGLPSDRFFAERPEGSVSTLKIQRTQQEDSAVYLCASSFQYFQETQYFGPGTRLLVL.

The rearrangement joins TRBV6-2 or TRBV6-3 to TRBJ2-5, with 10 bases fitting TRBD2. This CDR3 spans 15 amino acids. The V and J ends lost 2 bases and 9 bases, in that order; junction bases with no gene match: 9. Germline lookup yields CDR1 MNHEY and CDR2 SVGEGT. CDR3 amino acids: CASSYTLAGVIAQYF. The CDR3 coding sequence is TGTGCCAGCAGTTACACGCTAGCGGGGGTCATTGCCCAGTACTTC.

J is TRBJ2-2 and V is TRBV5-1; TRBD2 matches at 10 bases. CDR1 and CDR2 (germline): SGHRS, YFSETQ. This CDR3 has 15 residues. V trimming: 4 bases; J trimming: 3 bases; junction bases outside the gene matches: 3. The CDR3 loop reads CASSPGLADTGELFF. The CDR3 coding sequence is TGCGCCAGCAGCCCTGGACTAGCGGACACCGGGGAGCTGTTTTTT.

J is TRBJ2-7 and V is TRBV6-2 or TRBV6-3, with 10 bases matching TRBD1. Germline trimming cut 4 bases from V and 0 bases from J; bases unmatched to any gene: 3. Looked up from germline, CDR1 is MNHEY and CDR2 is SVGEGT. CDR3 length: 15 residues. The CDR3 nucleotides read TGTGCCAGCAGTTTGGGACAGGGGCGCTCCTACGAGCAGTACTTC. This translates into CASSLGQGRSYEQYF.

This clone was seen just once. The chain recombines TRBV6-5 with TRBJ1-4, with D possibly being TRBD1 (5 bases). Germline CDR1 is MNHEY and CDR2 is SVGAGI. This CDR3 has 12 residues. The CDR3 is CASGGLREKLFF. CDR3 sequence (DNA): TGTGCTTCGGGGGGGTTAAGGGAAAAACTGTTTTTT.

The chain carries TRBV7-6 and TRBJ2-2; TRBD1 aligns across 7 bases. Germline V lookup: CDR1 SGHVS, CDR2 FNYEAQ. With V trimmed by 5 bases and J by 0 bases, 9 bases remained unmatched. The CDR3 consists of 17 residues. In DNA form, the CDR3 reads TGTGCCAGCAGCCCCGGGTCGGGACAGTCGAACACCGGGGAGCTGTTTTTT. Protein product: CASSPGSGQSNTGELFF.

Only a few counts were recorded for this clone. The chain links TRBV3-1 (or the pseudogene TRBV3-2) to TRBJ1-6; maybe TRBD1 (5 bases). V was clipped by 0 bases and J by 6 bases, with 12 bases between them. Looked up from germline, CDR1 is LGHDT and CDR2 is YNNKEL (reference sequence). The CDR3 runs 16 residues. The CDR3 spells CASSQDGGAGNSPLHF. CDR3 nucleotides: TGTGCCAGCAGCCAAGATGGAGGGGCCGGTAATTCACCCCTCCACTTT.

V and J are TRBV3-1 (or the pseudogene TRBV3-2) and TRBJ1-1; TRBD1 is a possible D gene (6 bases). V was clipped by 2 bases and J by 4 bases, with 14 bases between them. Looked up from germline, CDR1 is LGHDT and CDR2 is YNNKEL (reference sequence). CDR3 length: 15 residues. This CDR3 reads CASSQSHRVGTEAFF. The CDR3 DNA is TGTGCCAGCAGCCAATCACACAGGGTTGGCACTGAAGCTTTCTTT.

The chain employs TRBV19 and TRBJ2-2; 13 bases match TRBD2. CDR3 length: 16 residues. V was clipped by 6 bases and J by 2 bases; unmatched bases: 3. Germline-derived CDR1 and CDR2 are LNHDA and SQIVND (reference sequence). CDR3 protein: CASRRLAGGNTGELFF. The CDR3 nucleotides are TGTGCCAGTAGAAGACTAGCGGGGGGCAACACCGGGGAGCTGTTTTTT.

The chain employs TRBV3-1 (or the pseudogene TRBV3-2) and TRBJ1-6; tentatively, D is TRBD1 (6 bases). V shed 7 bases and J shed 7 bases, with 17 bases lying between them. Germline CDR1 is LGHDT and CDR2 is YNNKEL (reference sequence). This CDR3 has 15 residues. The CDR3 DNA sequence: TGTGCCAGCACCTCCGGGGGGCATCGAAATTCACCCCTCCACTTT. Amino acids: CASTSGGHRNSPLHF.

The chain uses TRBV6-6 and TRBJ1-6; 8 bases are shared with TRBD1. This CDR3 is 15 amino acids long. Germline V CDR1 and CDR2: MNHNY, SVGAGI (reference sequence). V gave up 3 bases and J gave up 5 bases; unmatched junction bases: 3. The CDR3 loop reads CASSYQGANNSPLHF. CDR3 DNA sequence: TGTGCCAGCAGTTATCAGGGGGCGAATAATTCACCCCTCCACTTT.

The chain links TRBV18 to TRBJ1-6; 9 nucleotides agree with TRBD1. Germline V CDR1 and CDR2: KGHSH, LQKENI. J was trimmed by 1 base and V by 4 bases; bases with no gene match: 5. The CDR3 sequence is 17 residues long. The CDR3 loop reads CASSREQGASYNSPLHF. The CDR3 nucleotides read TGTGCCAGCTCACGTGAACAGGGGGCGTCCTATAATTCACCCCTCCACTTT.

This rearrangement joins TRBV5-4 to TRBJ1-1, with D maybe TRBD1 (5 bases). The germline CDR1 and CDR2 sequences are SGHNT and YYREEE (reference sequence). This CDR3 contains 13 residues. Trimming cost V 3 bases and J 7 bases, with 13 bases left between them. For the CDR3, the DNA is TGTGCCAGCAGCTCGAAAGACAGTAATGAAGCTTTCTTT. Amino acids: CASSSKDSNEAFF. Filled out from reference TRBV5-4 and TRBJ1-1, the complete variable domain reads ETGVTQSPTHLIKTRGQQVTLRCSSQSGHNTVSWYQQALGQGPQFIFQYYREEENGRGNFPPRFSGLQFPNYSSELNVNALELDDSALYLCASSSKDSNEAFFGQGTRLTVV.

V and J are TRBV28 and TRBJ1-4; the D gene is possibly TRBD1 (6 bases). The CDR3 length is 14 residues. Trimming removed 2 bases at V and 5 bases at J, with 9 bases between. CDR1 is MDHEN, CDR2 SYDVKM, per germline. In DNA, the CDR3 is TGTGCCAGCAGTTTAGGGGGCCTGAATGAAAAACTGTTTTTT. It translates to CASSLGGLNEKLFF.

This chain joins TRBV3-1 (or the pseudogene TRBV3-2) and TRBJ2-2; D ambiguous. The CDR3 runs to 14 residues. Germline CDR1 is LGHDT and CDR2 is YNNKEL (reference sequence). V lost 1 base and J 6 bases, leaving 9 bases between the germline ends. The CDR3 sequence: CASSQVAGPGELFF. In DNA, the CDR3 is TGTGCCAGCAGCCAAGTTGCAGGCCCCGGGGAGCTGTTTTTT.

This clone was counted only a few times. V gene TRBV13 combines with J gene TRBJ2-2, with TRBD2 matching 9 bases. CDR1 and CDR2 (germline): PRHDT, FYEKMQ (reference sequence). This CDR3 contains 15 residues. V dropped 5 bases and J dropped 0; count of bases not matched to a gene: 1. The CDR3 is CASSRGGANTGELFF. The CDR3 DNA reads TGTGCCAGCAGCCGCGGGGGGGCGAACACCGGGGAGCTGTTTTTT.